Below are 12 T cell receptor beta chains sequenced from a single sample in a study of Ad26.COV2.S vaccination and SARS-CoV-2 variants. Treatment: some 20 received Ad26.COV2.S at low or high dose, single or two shots; several received placebo; per-sample allocation not given. The samples date from day 63 after the first vaccine or placebo injection. Assay: immunoSEQ multiplex PCR; the TCRdb copy retains only in-frame clones and omits some. The table shows some 480,000 clones, with 87% occurring only once. Sequencing was performed on peripheral blood, taken in a trial of Ad26.COV2.S vaccine versus placebo. The receptor set was obtained from a person between 18 and 65 years old who received the Ad26.COV2.S COVID-19 vaccine or a placebo.

The chain combines TRBV5-1 with TRBJ1-1; 8 nucleotides match TRBD1. Germline V CDR1 and CDR2: SGHRS, YFSETQ. CDR3 length: 16 amino acids. Trimming removed 3 bases from V and 3 bases from J; junction bases left unmatched: 10. CDR3 DNA sequence: TGCGCCAGCAGCTCTCCCGGACAGGGCGGTTACACTGAAGCTTTCTTT. This encodes CASSSPGQGGYTEAFF. Together with reference TRBV5-1 and TRBJ1-1, the CDR3 gives the full variable domain: KAGVTQTPRYLIKTRGQQVTLSCSPISGHRSVSWYQQTPGQGLQFLFEYFSETQRNKGNFPGRFSGRQFSNSRSEMNVSTLELGDSALYLCASSSPGQGGYTEAFFGQGTRLTVV.

Only one count was recorded for this clone. CDR3: CAISVGDTYNEQFF. CDR3 nucleotides: TGTGCCATCTCTGTGGGGGACACCTACAATGAGCAGTTCTTC. The V gene is TRBV10-3, the J gene TRBJ2-1; possibly TRBD1 for D (6 bases). Germline V gene lookup returns CDR1 ENHRY and CDR2 SYGVKD. This CDR3 has 14 residues. V lost 8 bases, J lost 2 bases, and 13 bases lay in between.

The chain is built from TRBV6-2 or TRBV6-3 and TRBJ2-7; the match to TRBD2 covers 7 bases. The V gene end was trimmed by 4 bases and the J gene end by 6 bases; junction bases not matched to a gene: 9. The CDR3 covers 14 residues. Germline CDR1 is MNHEY and CDR2 is SVGEGT. The CDR3 bases are TGTGCCAGCAGTTGGGGGAGGGCCCCGGTCGAGCAGTACTTC. As protein: CASSWGRAPVEQYF.

This clone was detected only once. The V gene is TRBV5-4, the J gene TRBJ2-2; unclear D gene. CDR3 length equals 12 residues. Germline loops: CDR1 SGHNT, CDR2 YYREEE (reference sequence). V was trimmed by 4 bases and J by 6 bases, leaving 7 bases between them. Written as DNA, the CDR3 is TGTGCCAGCAGCAATCAACCCGGGGAGCTGTTTTTT. Protein sequence: CASSNQPGELFF.

CDR3 nucleotides: TGTGCCAGCATTCCCTCCAGGGGCTATGGCTACACCTTC. It translates to CASIPSRGYGYTF. The chain joins TRBV6-5 to TRBJ1-2, with D perhaps matching TRBD1 (6 bases). Germline CDR1 reads MNHEY; CDR2 reads SVGAGI. The CDR3 is 13 residues long. With 7 bases removed from V and 4 bases from J, the gap between germline ends came to 13 bases.

This clone was observed a single time. This chain uses TRBV6-5 with TRBJ2-1, with 12 bases aligning to TRBD2. From germline, CDR1 is MNHEY and CDR2 SVGAGI. This CDR3 comprises 14 residues. The ends lost 5 bases at V and 10 bases at J; junction bases unmatched: 6. The CDR3 loop is CASSLTSGRSEQFF. Written as DNA, the CDR3 is TGTGCCAGCAGTCTGACTAGCGGGAGATCGGAGCAGTTCTTC.

This rearrangement joins TRBV4-3 to TRBJ2-7; 9 bases line up with TRBD1. V was pared by 3 bases and J by 2 bases, with 2 bases of the junction left unmatched. Germline V lookup: CDR1 LGHNA, CDR2 YSLEER. The CDR3 has 14 amino acids. In nucleotides, the CDR3 is TGCGCCAGCAGCCACGGACAGGGGACCTACGAGCAGTACTTC. Amino acid sequence: CASSHGQGTYEQYF.

This clone was seen only once. V and J are TRBV3-1 (or the pseudogene TRBV3-2) and TRBJ2-3; unclear D gene. Trimming shortened V by 0 bases and J by 1 base, and 8 bases separated the two germline ends. The germline V gene has CDR1 LGHDT and CDR2 YNNKEL (reference sequence). The CDR3 is made up of 15 amino acids. CDR3 loop: CASSQDPRGTDTQYF. CDR3 coding DNA: TGTGCCAGCAGCCAAGACCCTAGGGGCACAGATACGCAGTATTTT.

This clone was counted between two and nine times. V and J are TRBV3-1 (or the pseudogene TRBV3-2) and TRBJ1-5; D remains ambiguous. The CDR3 totals 15 residues. V lost 2 bases and J lost 3, with 11 bases in between. Germline V gene lookup returns CDR1 LGHDT and CDR2 YNNKEL (reference sequence). CDR3: CASSQILGYNQPQHF. The CDR3 DNA follows: TGTGCCAGCAGCCAAATCTTGGGCTACAATCAGCCCCAGCATTTT.

The chain joins TRBV19 to TRBJ2-1; 9 bases are shared with TRBD2. CDR1 LNHDA and CDR2 SQIVND come from the germline V gene (reference sequence). This CDR3 comprises 16 residues. V trimming: 1 base; J trimming: 5 bases; junction bases outside the gene matches: 6. For the CDR3, the DNA is TGTGCCAGTAGTATAGTCGGGCTAGCGGGAAACAATGAGCAGTTCTTC. Protein sequence: CASSIVGLAGNNEQFF.

The V gene is TRBV29-1, the J gene TRBJ2-5; 9 bases match TRBD2. This CDR3 is built from 18 residues. The trim removed 6 bases at V and 3 bases at J, leaving 20 bases unmatched. The germline gives CDR1 SQVTM, CDR2 ANQGSEA. The CDR3 region is CSVRGVAGEISRKETQYF. Here the CDR3 DNA reads TGCAGCGTCCGGGGTGTAGCGGGGGAGATTTCTCGAAAAGAGACCCAGTACTTC.

The chain employs TRBV19 and TRBJ1-5; possibly TRBD1 for D (5 bases). This CDR3 spans 14 amino acids. The V end was cut by 5 bases, the J end by 6 bases, with 14 bases between. Germline-derived CDR1 and CDR2 are LNHDA and SQIVND (reference sequence). The CDR3 protein is CASSPAGRGQPQHF. The CDR3 DNA reads as TGTGCCAGTAGTCCAGCGGGGAGGGGTCAGCCCCAGCATTTT.